This TCR beta chain emerged from a study of T cell responses to AZD1222 COVID-19 vaccine. Study-level points and caveats: Repertoires in all cases were sampled only once the peak T cell response had passed.

Sequencing was performed with immunoSEQ multiplex PCR; in TCRdb, only in-frame clones are kept and a portion is missing. The repertoire includes roughly 70,000 clones, 82% of them detected once, and about 5.8% sits in the top ten. Turning to this clone: The antigen is undetermined.

CDR3 size: 14 residues. V lost 1 base and J 8 bases, leaving 11 bases between the germline ends. Germline CDR1 SGHVS, CDR2 FQNEAQ. This material consisted of peripheral blood, taken on day 0 of AZD1222 vaccination. The chain employs TRBV7-8 and TRBJ1-4; D unresolved. This receptor was identified in an adult in good health. This CDR3 is CASSLGPQREKLFF. The DNA for the CDR3 is TGTGCCAGCAGCTTAGGCCCCCAGCGGGAAAAACTGTTTTTT.